This T cell receptor (beta chain) was found in a study of blood T cell repertoires in COVID-19 (dated by TCRdb to about 2020). Notes on the research overall: Collaborator samples came from the United States, Italy and Spain and covered acute and convalescent phases of COVID-19. Where available, HLA class I and class II types were taken from metadata supplied by the sample provider and were not determined by assay-based typing. The material from the prospective study consisted of cDNA or gDNA derived from T cells, B-cell-depleted T cells, or PBMCs. The repertoires were made available in a free public database intended to serve as a resource for research on the immune response to SARS-CoV-2. Sample metadata almost always included a de-identified subject ID, COVID-19 status, age in years and sex. Deeply sampled blood TCRbeta repertoires from subjects exposed to, actively infected with, or recovered from COVID-19 were included in the dataset. The samples were drawn from the first 160 participants of the ongoing ImmuneRACE study and from some 1,300 subjects provided by 6 global collaborators. The research as a whole found: The amount of clinical and demographic metadata varied by source and participant and was provided uncurated.

Concerning this clone itself: There is no known antigen for this receptor. No clone much larger than this one lies a single base away; base qualities are absent.

TCRbeta CDR3 regions were amplified from genomic DNA using the immunoSEQ Assay, a bias-controlled multiplex PCR. Concerning the study's data processing: Nucleated cell counts per sample were estimated from amplification of reference gene primers within the assay. To quantify the absolute abundance of each unique TCRbeta CDR3 rearrangement, sequence reads were collapsed and filtered. For each sample, productive Simpson clonality was calculated as the square root of Simpson's diversity index over productive rearrangements. In its TCRdb copy, this immuneACCESS table keeps in-frame sequences only and misses some clones. Where compared with another copy, unresolved V genes explain less than half of these, and the others have no known cause. V, J and clone size derive from that table, while D and trimming were established from the DNA sequence. The sample includes roughly 80,000 clones, with roughly 80% observed a single time. The ten largest clones capture less than 6% of the sample.

According to the germline V gene, CDR1 reads MNHNS and CDR2 reads SASEGT. V lost 0 bases and J lost 4 bases, and the count of bases not matched to a germline gene is 9. Measured from the cysteine to the phenylalanine, the CDR3 is 17 residues long. The sequence is cut down to CDR3 DNA, 51 bases in frame from base 1. Each collaborating institution followed its own protocols to collect whole blood in K2EDTA tubes. Collaborator samples were shipped for TCRbeta analysis as frozen whole blood, isolated PBMCs, or DNA extracted from either sample type. Material: peripheral blood. The sequence came from a man in his fifties or sixties with active or convalescent COVID-19. The rearranged segments are TRBV6-1 and TRBJ2-3, with 8 bases in between that match TRBD2. The base sequence is TGTGCCAGCAGTGAAGCTCCGACTAGCGTGAGCGCAGATACGCAGTATTTT. Its amino acids are CASSEAPTSVSADTQYF.